Listed here are 17 T cell receptor beta chains from one sample, sequenced in a study of blood T cell repertoires in COVID-19 (dated by TCRdb to the early 2020s). Library preparation was by the immunoSEQ multiplex PCR assay. Entries here come from immuneACCESS through TCRdb and include only in-frame sequences with V and J called. Some clones fail to appear in such tables; in the studies checked, an unresolved V gene covers under half of the shortfall, and the cause of the remainder is unknown. The table for this sample lists 50,000 to 65,000 clones; roughly 88% of them were counted only once. The top ten clonotypes cover under 4.5% of the sample. Sequencing was performed on peripheral blood. These receptors were obtained from a human donor in a cohort sampled during active COVID-19.

V gene TRBV3-1 (or the pseudogene TRBV3-2) combines with J gene TRBJ1-3; possible D gene TRBD1, 5 bases. CDR1 LGHDT and CDR2 YNNKEL come from the germline V gene (reference sequence). V shed 3 bases and J shed 2 bases, with 11 bases lying between them. The CDR3 spans 15 residues. As DNA, the CDR3 is TGTGCCAGCAGCCAGGGGACTATGCCTGGAAACACCATATATTTT. Translating it yields CASSQGTMPGNTIYF.

The rearrangement uses TRBV9 and TRBJ2-7; D is unresolved. This CDR3 has 15 residues. Trimming shortened V by 5 bases and J by 2 bases, and 17 bases separated the two germline ends. CDR1 SGDLS and CDR2 YYNGEE come from the germline V gene. The CDR3 region has the DNA TGTGCCAGCAGTCCCGCGGTAGGCAGAACCTACGAGCAGTACTTC. This codes for CASSPAVGRTYEQYF.

The J gene is TRBJ2-3, the V gene TRBV5-1; the D gene is possibly TRBD1 (6 bases). V lost 3 bases and J 0 bases, leaving 20 bases between the germline ends. From germline, CDR1 is SGHRS and CDR2 YFSETQ. CDR3 length: 18 residues. CDR3 sequence (DNA): TGCGCCAGCAGCTCAACCATCAACAGGGATTCTAGCACAGATACGCAGTATTTT. Protein sequence: CASSSTINRDSSTDTQYF. The variable domain in full, with the rest retrieved from reference TRBV5-1 and TRBJ2-3, is KAGVTQTPRYLIKTRGQQVTLSCSPISGHRSVSWYQQTPGQGLQFLFEYFSETQRNKGNFPGRFSGRQFSNSRSEMNVSTLELGDSALYLCASSSTINRDSSTDTQYFGPGTRLTVL.

This chain joins TRBV7-9 and TRBJ1-6; 9 nucleotides match TRBD1. This CDR3 is 16 amino acids long. With V trimmed by 5 bases and J by 9 bases, 11 bases remained unmatched. Per germline, CDR1 SEHNR and CDR2 FQNEAQ (reference sequence). The DNA of the CDR3 is TGTGCCAGCAGCCAGGGGCGGGACAGGGTATCTTCACCCCTCCACTTT. Its protein is CASSQGRDRVSSPLHF.

V usage is TRBV5-1 and J usage is TRBJ2-7, with 9 bases identical to TRBD1. CDR3 size: 15 residues. Losses at the gene ends were 3 bases for V and 2 bases for J; bases not matched to a gene: 6. The germline V gene has CDR1 SGHRS and CDR2 YFSETQ. The CDR3 DNA reads as TGCGCCAGCAGCTCACCGGGACAGGGAACCTACGAGCAGTACTTC. The encoded protein is CASSSPGQGTYEQYF.

The chain has TRBV6-2 or TRBV6-3 and TRBJ2-1; 8 bases align to TRBD2. Unmatched junction bases numbered 3, after V lost 5 bases and J lost 0 bases. The CDR3 has 15 residues. Germline lookup yields CDR1 MNHEY and CDR2 SVGEGT. This CDR3 reads CASSRGTSSYNEQFF. The CDR3, as DNA: TGTGCCAGCAGTCGCGGGACTAGCTCCTACAATGAGCAGTTCTTC.

The rearrangement joins TRBV19 to TRBJ1-5, with D hard to call. With 5 bases removed from V and 4 bases from J, the gap between germline ends came to 6 bases. This CDR3 has 12 residues. Germline V CDR1 and CDR2: LNHDA, SQIVND (reference sequence). The CDR3 loop is CASSDTNQPQHF. As DNA, the CDR3 is TGTGCCAGTAGTGATACTAATCAGCCCCAGCATTTT.

The chain links TRBV6-4 to TRBJ1-3; D is possibly TRBD1 (6 bases). From germline, CDR1 is MRHNA and CDR2 SNTAGT. Trimming removed 4 bases from V and 0 bases from J, with 7 bases in between. CDR3 length equals 14 residues. The CDR3 is CASSVGGSGNTIYF. The CDR3 region has the DNA TGTGCCAGCAGTGTAGGGGGCTCTGGAAACACCATATATTTT.

DNA of the CDR3: TGTGCCAGCAGTTACGGCGGGAGGCCACACGTTACGCAGTATTTT. Translation: CASSYGGRPHVTQYF. V and J are TRBV6-5 and TRBJ2-3; 8 nucleotides align to TRBD2. The CDR3 spans 15 residues. The germline CDR1 and CDR2 sequences are MNHEY and SVGAGI. V shed 2 bases, J shed 8 bases, and the junction held 9 bases outside the gene matches.

This clone was seen only a few times. This chain uses TRBV4-2 with TRBJ1-5, with D perhaps matching TRBD1 (6 bases). The CDR3 has 14 amino acids. CDR1 and CDR2 (germline): LGHNA, YNFKEQ. The V and J ends lost 2 bases and 6 bases respectively, with 11 bases between them. CDR3 region: CASSQPGDRQPQHF. CDR3 bases: TGTGCCAGCAGCCAACCAGGGGATCGTCAGCCCCAGCATTTT.

V is TRBV27 and J is TRBJ2-7; D not resolved. From germline, CDR1 is MNHEY and CDR2 SMNVEV (reference sequence). CDR3 length: 15 residues. V lost 6 bases and J 2 bases, leaving 17 bases between the germline ends. The CDR3 here is CASSLSEVVAYEQYF. DNA for the CDR3: TGTGCCAGCAGCCTGTCCGAGGTGGTGGCCTACGAGCAGTACTTC.

CDR3: CASSHGQGHNYGYTF. The CDR3 bases are TGTGCCAGCAGTCACGGACAGGGACATAACTATGGCTACACCTTC. The chain links TRBV9 to TRBJ1-2, with 8 nucleotides matching TRBD1. The CDR3 runs to 15 residues. The germline CDR1 and CDR2 sequences are SGDLS and YYNGEE. The V gene end was trimmed by 5 bases and the J gene end by 1 base; junction bases not matched to a gene: 7. Based on the CDR3 plus reference TRBV9 and TRBJ1-2, the full variable domain is DSGVTQTPKHLITATGQRVTLRCSPRSGDLSVYWYQQSLDQGLQFLIQYYNGEERAKGNILERFSAQQFPDLHSELNLSSLELGDSALYFCASSHGQGHNYGYTFGSGTRLTVV.

In its sample, this clone was seen once. The gene calls are TRBV11-2 and TRBJ1-6; D is ambiguous. V lost 3 bases to trimming and J lost 15 bases, with 12 bases between them. Germline CDR1 is SGHAT and CDR2 is FQNNGV. The CDR3 has 12 amino acids. The CDR3 nucleotides are TGTGCCAGCAGCTTGGAAACACTATACCTCCACTTT. It translates to CASSLETLYLHF.

The V call is TRBV19, the J call TRBJ2-1; tentatively, D is TRBD1 (5 bases). The CDR3 runs to 13 residues. V lost 10 bases to trimming and J lost 0 bases, with 10 bases between them. CDR1 and CDR2 from the germline V gene are LNHDA and SQIVND (reference sequence). The CDR3 nucleotides read TGTGCCACTCAGGGAAACTCCTACAATGAGCAGTTCTTC. Protein: CATQGNSYNEQFF.

The chain employs TRBV12-3 or TRBV12-4 and TRBJ2-3, with 11 bases aligning to TRBD2. V shed 8 bases, J shed 3 bases, and the junction held 1 base outside the gene matches. The CDR3 covers 13 residues. The CDR3 loop reads CASRTSGTDTQYF. The DNA of the CDR3 is TGTGCCAGCCGGACTAGCGGGACAGATACGCAGTATTTT.

V gene TRBV2 combines with J gene TRBJ1-5; 9 positions agree with TRBD1. CDR1 and CDR2 from the germline V gene are SNHLY and FYNNEI. This CDR3 is built from 17 residues. Trimming removed 6 bases from V and 2 bases from J; junction bases left unmatched: 11. The CDR3 protein is CASRNLTGGAGNQPQHF. CDR3 bases: TGTGCCAGCAGGAACCTCACAGGGGGCGCGGGCAATCAGCCCCAGCATTTT.

The rearrangement links TRBV4-2 to TRBJ2-1; 11 bases align to TRBD2. The germline CDR1 and CDR2 sequences are LGHNA and YNFKEQ. Unmatched junction bases numbered 8, after V lost 2 bases and J lost 5 bases. The CDR3 sequence is 17 residues long. This chain's CDR3 is CASSQPALSGGDNEQFF. Written as DNA, the CDR3 is TGTGCCAGCAGCCAACCCGCCCTTAGCGGGGGGGACAATGAGCAGTTCTTC.